Here is one TCR beta chain with its context. This clonotype was counted many times. It lacks a known antigen. No much larger clone is present one base from it, and per-base qualities are unavailable. Trimming leaves V shorter by 5 bases and J shorter by 4 bases, with the junction holding 3 bases beyond the gene matches. The CDR3 measures 14 amino acids from cysteine to phenylalanine. Only the CDR3 region is kept as DNA, spanning 42 bases read in frame from base 1. Taken from the germline V gene, the CDR1 and CDR2 loops are SGHTA and FQGNSA. Sequenced using an Illumina HiSeq 2500. TCR beta libraries were prepared by quantitative 5'-RACE with molecular barcodes. As for the authors' bioinformatics: Disease-linked TCR variants were identified with a new computational method built on a probabilistic model of VDJ rearrangement. The public sequencing data were trimmed at Q25 with fastp and processed into clonotypes with MiXCR by TCRdb, which kept only in-frame beta chains. Every entry covers one CDR3 protein and lists the most common genes and DNA from its rows. Clone size and V and J calls follow TCRdb, not the original study. The sample records about 450,000 distinct CDR3 sequences, roughly 26% of which are singletons. The ten largest account for about 0.89% of the sample.

This sample stems from a study of CD8 T cells in ankylosing spondylitis (dated by TCRdb to about 2017). Background on the whole study: The study profiled T cell receptor beta repertoires in healthy donors and ankylosing spondylitis patients to find disease-linked TCR variants. The full study cohort was made up of under 30 ankylosing spondylitis patients and 108 healthy donors. Samples of peripheral blood were taken, and for ankylosing spondylitis patients, synovial fluid was collected as well.

General findings and caveats noted by the study authors: A CD8+ phenotype was shown by the disease-linked clones, which were found at relatively low frequencies in peripheral blood. The disease-linked clones were reported as significantly enriched in matched synovial fluid samples from ankylosing spondylitis patients. Blood from ankylosing spondylitis patients appeared to be characterized by a TCR beta motif made up of about 8 highly homologous amino acid variants. Some motif variants were previously reported in synovial fluid and blood of reactive arthritis patients, suggesting common disease-initiation mechanisms.

The specimen sequenced was blood, either unsorted or a sorted T cell fraction (not recorded which). In this chain, TRBV7-2 is recombined with TRBJ2-7; TRBD2 fits 12 bases in the junction. This clonotype was sampled from a male donor with ankylosing spondylitis. DNA sequence: TGTGCCAGCAGCCGACTAGCGGGAGCATACGAGCAGTACTTC. This codes for CASSRLAGAYEQYF. Supplemented by the reference TRBV7-2 and TRBJ2-7 proteins around the CDR3, the complete variable domain is GAGVSQSPSNKVTEKGKDVELRCDPISGHTALYWYRQSLGQGLEFLIYFQGNSAPDKSGLPSDRFSAERTGGSVSTLTIQRTQQEDSAVYLCASSRLAGAYEQYFGPGTRLTVT.